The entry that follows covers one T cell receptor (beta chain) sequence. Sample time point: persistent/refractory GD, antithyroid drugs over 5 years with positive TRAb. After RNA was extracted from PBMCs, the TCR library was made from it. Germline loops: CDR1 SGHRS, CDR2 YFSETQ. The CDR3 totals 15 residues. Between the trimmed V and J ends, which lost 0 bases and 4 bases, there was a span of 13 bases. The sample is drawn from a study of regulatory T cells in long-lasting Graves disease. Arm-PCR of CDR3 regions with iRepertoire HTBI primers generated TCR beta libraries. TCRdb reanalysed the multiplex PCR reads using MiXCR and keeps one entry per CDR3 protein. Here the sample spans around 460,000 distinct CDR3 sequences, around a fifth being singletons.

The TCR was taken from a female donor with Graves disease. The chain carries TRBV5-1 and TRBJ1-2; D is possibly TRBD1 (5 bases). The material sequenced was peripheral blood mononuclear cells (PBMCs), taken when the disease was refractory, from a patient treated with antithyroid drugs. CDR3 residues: CASSLDGRGTYGYTF. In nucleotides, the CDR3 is TGCGCCAGCAGCTTGGACGGCCGGGGGACCTATGGCTACACCTTC.